This T cell receptor beta chain was identified in a study of shared clonotypes between healthy human individuals. Assay execution took place at the deep level. The assay was immunoSEQ multiplex PCR, and TCRdb's table has in-frame clones only and misses some. The repertoire includes 2 million to 3 million clones, approximately 93% of them detected once, and about 0.34% sits in the top ten. As for this clone: Its antigen is unknown.

CDR3 length equals 15 residues. Germline V gene data show CDR1 as SGHTA and CDR2 as FQGNSA. V gave up 4 bases and J gave up 3 bases, with 15 bases separating them. Study-level points and caveats: Generally, estimated richness proved larger in naive subsets than it did in memory subsets.

The chain links TRBV7-2 to TRBJ1-2; no reliable D call. The receptor was isolated from a young man in good health. Some clones in this sample may be carry-over from other donors' samples. Material for sequencing was naive CD4+ T cells from PBMCs. Subset defined: CD45RA+ positively selected. DNA of the CDR3: TGTGCCAGCAGCTCTCACTTGAGCACCGACTATGGCTACACCTTC. Translated, it gives CASSSHLSTDYGYTF.